Described below is a single TCR beta chain sequence and its context. Its antigen is as yet unknown. This sample is part of a study of blood T cells in healthy people across ages. Study-level background: Every two T cells gave about one barcoded beta molecule via template switching. Whole-study results and caveats: TCR beta diversity, measured per million T cells, fell in a roughly linear way with age.

The authors ran a second PCR of about 7 to 11 cycles using a sample-barcoded 5' primer and a J-beta primer mix. Each cDNA was tagged by a template-switch adaptor containing 12 random nucleotides. The yield of each sample was at least 2.5 million CDR3-containing paired-end reads. Via MiXCR, TCRdb re-called the 5' RACE reads, giving one row per CDR3 protein. The sample yields about 640,000 distinct CDR3 sequences, about 53% seen once. The sample taken for sequencing was blood. The TCR sequence derives from a man in his sixties in good health.

The CDR3: CSATHTGETQFF. The CDR3 DNA follows: TGCAGTGCAACACATACAGGGGAGACCCAGTTCTTC. The V gene is TRBV20-1, the J gene TRBJ2-1; 7 bases are shared with TRBD1. J was trimmed by 13 bases and V by 6 bases; bases with no gene match: 12. CDR1 is DFQATT, CDR2 SNEGSKA, per germline (reference sequence). This CDR3 contains 12 residues.